This T cell receptor (beta chain) was retrieved from a study of response to subunit inactivated influenza vaccine (dated by TCRdb to the late 2010s). Regarding the study in general: To follow how T cells responded to a trivalent subunit inactivated influenza vaccine, the researchers relied on deep quantitative profiling of the T cell receptor repertoire. The research as a whole found: According to the authors, only a limited number of new T cells may be recruited by each seasonal influenza vaccination.

V drops 3 bases and J drops 2 bases, leaving 14 bases in between. Measured from the cysteine to the phenylalanine, the CDR3 is 15 residues long. Only the CDR3 DNA stays, 45 bases, in frame from base 1. On this clonotype: There is no known antigen for this receptor. Per-base quality was not reported, and no clone a single base away is much larger than it.

Receptor libraries were prepared by RT-PCR. Sequencing took place on an Illumina HiSeq 2500. TCRdb reprocessing: public reads trimmed at Q25 with fastp, clones called with MiXCR, in-frame beta chains kept. Every distinct CDR3 protein forms one entry, paired with its most common genes and DNA. This sample gives about 480,000 distinct CDR3 sequences in total; around 25% of them show up just once. The ten largest clones capture 1.9% of the sample. This clonotype was obtained from a man between 45 and 60 years old who received an inactivated influenza vaccine. Donor details come from another sample of the same person, matched by shared clones. The chain uses TRBV12-3 or TRBV12-4 and TRBJ2-7, with the D call tentatively TRBD1 or TRBD2, each fitting 5 bases. This sample comprised CD4+ T cells sorted from PBMCs, obtained more than 4 days after vaccination. The DNA is TGTGCCAGCAGTTTGTCGGGACCAAGCACCTACGAGCAGTACTTC. Its amino acids are CASSLSGPSTYEQYF.